These 18 T cell receptor beta chains were all obtained from the same sample, sequenced in a study of CD8 T cells in Susac syndrome. Random hexamers were used to reverse transcribe the RNA input (about 0.45 to 1 ug). TCRdb reprocessed the immunoSEQ multiplex PCR reads via MiXCR and lists one record per CDR3 protein. The table lists 120,000 or so distinct CDR3 sequences, roughly 94% of them singletons. The sequencing sample was made of CD4+ T cells from PBMCs. These receptors originate from a human donor with multiple sclerosis.

In its sample, this clonotype was seen once. This chain uses TRBV4-1 with TRBJ2-5; TRBD2 is a possible D gene (5 bases). Germline CDR1 reads MGHRA; CDR2 reads YSYEKL. V lost 0 bases and J lost 0, with 11 bases in between. The CDR3 has 16 residues. The CDR3 nucleotides read TGCGCCAGCAGCCAAGAGGTAGCGCCGAACCAAGAGACCCAGTACTTC. This sequence encodes CASSQEVAPNQETQYF.

V usage is TRBV29-1 and J usage is TRBJ1-1; D gene ambiguous. Per the germline V gene, CDR1 is SQVTM and CDR2 is ANQGSEA. V was shortened by 6 bases and J by 5 bases, with 7 bases between the two germline ends. The CDR3 contains 10 residues. The CDR3, as DNA: TGCAGCGTGGGAGTGACTGAAGCTTTCTTT. Protein: CSVGVTEAFF.

The genes are TRBV5-6 and TRBJ2-1; 7 positions agree with TRBD2. The CDR3 runs 15 residues. Germline V gene data show CDR1 as SGHDT and CDR2 as YYEEEE. The ends lost 4 bases at V and 7 bases at J; junction bases unmatched: 11. CDR3 DNA: TGTGCCAGCAGCGGGAGGGCAGGGTATAGTAATGAGCAGTTCTTC. This codes for CASSGRAGYSNEQFF.

The CDR3 reads CASRVGHNTGELFF. CDR3 sequence (DNA): TGTGCCAGCCGGGTGGGTCACAACACCGGGGAGCTGTTTTTT. The chain carries TRBV7-9 and TRBJ2-2; D is uncertain. Trimming took 8 bases from V and 2 from J, leaving 12 bases between them. CDR3 size: 14 residues. The germline gives CDR1 SEHNR, CDR2 FQNEAQ (reference sequence). The variable domain in full, completed from reference TRBV7-9 and TRBJ2-2, reads DTGVSQNPRHKITKRGQNVTFRCDPISEHNRLYWYRQTLGQGPEFLTYFQNEAQLEKSRLLSDRFSAERPKGSFSTLEIQRTEQGDSAMYLCASRVGHNTGELFFGEGSRLTVL.

This chain uses TRBV7-9 with TRBJ1-2; no definite D call. Germline loops: CDR1 SEHNR, CDR2 FQNEAQ (reference sequence). The length of the CDR3 is 15 residues. Trimming pared 3 bases from V and 3 bases from J, leaving 14 bases between. The chain's CDR3 is CASSFSRLLDYGYTF. The CDR3 DNA is TGTGCCAGCAGCTTCAGCAGGCTTCTGGACTATGGCTACACCTTC.

This clonotype has more than one count but fewer than ten. This chain links TRBV3-1 with TRBJ2-7; the D is unclear. The germline gives CDR1 LGHDT, CDR2 YNNKEL (reference sequence). The CDR3 extends over 13 amino acids. Trimming left V 4 bases short and J 3 bases short, with 10 bases between. The DNA for the CDR3 is TGTGCCAGCAGCCCACGGGTCGACTACGAGCAGTACTTC. It is translated as CASSPRVDYEQYF.

The chain combines TRBV5-1 with TRBJ2-3; no definite D call. From germline, CDR1 is SGHRS and CDR2 YFSETQ. The CDR3 runs to 13 residues. With 4 bases removed from V and 5 bases from J, the gap between germline ends came to 11 bases. This CDR3 is CASSLPGLDTQYF. The CDR3 nucleotides read TGCGCCAGCAGCCTTCCGGGCCTAGATACGCAGTATTTT.

J is TRBJ1-1 and V is TRBV7-2; D remains unclear. This CDR3 region has 15 residues. The V end was cut by 0 bases, the J end by 0 bases, with 8 bases between. Germline V gene lookup returns CDR1 SGHTA and CDR2 FQGNSA. CDR3 sequence: CASSLATRLNTEAFF. CDR3 sequence (DNA): TGTGCCAGCAGCTTAGCGACTCGGTTGAACACTGAAGCTTTCTTT.

This sequence joins TRBV20-1 and TRBJ2-7; 11 nucleotides align to TRBD2. The CDR3 length is 14 residues. CDR1 and CDR2 (germline): DFQATT, SNEGSKA (reference sequence). J gave up 2 bases and V 1 base, and 1 base lay outside the gene matches. The CDR3 DNA follows: TGCAGTGCTAGAGGGGGACTAGCGGCCTACGAGCAGTACTTC. It translates to CSARGGLAAYEQYF.

This chain uses TRBV7-2 with TRBJ1-2; TRBD1 aligns across 8 bases. The V segment lost 5 bases and the J segment 3 bases; nucleotides outside the gene matches: 2. The CDR3 has 13 amino acids. Germline V gene lookup returns CDR1 SGHTA and CDR2 FQGNSA. The CDR3 DNA sequence: TGTGCCAGCAGCACGGGACAGGACTATGGCTACACCTTC. It specifies CASSTGQDYGYTF.

V and J are TRBV9 and TRBJ2-4; D is uncertain. Trimming removed 1 base from V and 2 bases from J, with 4 bases in between. Per germline, CDR1 SGDLS and CDR2 YYNGEE. This CDR3 contains 13 residues. The CDR3 coding sequence is TGTGCCAGCAGCGTAAGTCCCAAAAACATTCAGTACTTC. Translation: CASSVSPKNIQYF. Drawing the rest from reference TRBV9 and TRBJ2-4, the complete variable domain is DSGVTQTPKHLITATGQRVTLRCSPRSGDLSVYWYQQSLDQGLQFLIQYYNGEERAKGNILERFSAQQFPDLHSELNLSSLELGDSALYFCASSVSPKNIQYFGAGTRLSVL.

The CDR3 nucleotides are TGTGCCATCAGTGTTCAGGGGAACACTGAAGCTTTCTTT. The encoded protein is CAISVQGNTEAFF. V and J are TRBV10-3 and TRBJ1-1; a possible D gene is TRBD1 (5 bases). The CDR3 spans 13 residues. In germline, CDR1 is ENHRY, CDR2 SYGVKD. Trimming shortened V by 4 bases and J by 1 base, and 7 bases separated the two germline ends.

This clonotype was seen a handful of times. The chain uses TRBV4-2 and TRBJ2-1, with 10 bases lining up with TRBD1. V gave up 6 bases and J gave up 5 bases; unmatched junction bases: 1. Germline V CDR1 and CDR2: LGHNA, YNFKEQ. CDR3 length: 13 residues. The CDR3 DNA reads as TGTGCCAGCAGGGGGACAGGGGACAATGAGCAGTTCTTC. Protein: CASRGTGDNEQFF.

The J gene is TRBJ2-7, the V gene TRBV6-2 or TRBV6-3; 8 bases line up with TRBD1. The V gene's germline CDR1 is MNHEY and CDR2 SVGEGT. J gave up 4 bases and V 7 bases, and 3 bases lay outside the gene matches. CDR3 length: 12 residues. The chain's CDR3 is CASKDRDYEQYF. CDR3 nucleotide sequence: TGTGCCAGCAAGGACAGGGATTACGAGCAGTACTTC.

The gene calls are TRBV6-5 and TRBJ1-5; D unresolved. Germline CDR1 is MNHEY and CDR2 is SVGAGI. The CDR3 consists of 13 residues. With 0 bases removed from V and 8 bases from J, the gap between germline ends came to 8 bases. CDR3 in DNA: TGTGCCAGCAGTTACTCGAAGTGGGAGCCCCAGCATTTT. Residues: CASSYSKWEPQHF.

This clonotype was counted once. V gene TRBV12-5 combines with J gene TRBJ2-1; D might be TRBD1 (6 bases). There are 14 residues in the CDR3. The V gene's germline CDR1 is LGHNT and CDR2 FRNRAP. V shed 5 bases and J shed 2 bases, with 10 bases lying between them. CDR3 region: CASGAGQTYNEQFF. Here the CDR3 DNA reads TGTGCTAGTGGTGCTGGACAGACCTACAATGAGCAGTTCTTC.

The chain has TRBV15 and TRBJ1-2; 7 bases map to TRBD1. Looked up from germline, CDR1 is LNHNV and CDR2 is YYDKDF (reference sequence). This CDR3 contains 15 residues. The V gene end was trimmed by 3 bases and the J gene end by 0 bases; junction bases not matched to a gene: 4. CDR3 coding DNA: TGTGCCACCAGCAGCCAGACAGGGACTAACTATGGCTACACCTTC. Its protein product is CATSSQTGTNYGYTF.

V gene TRBV18 combines with J gene TRBJ1-4; 9 positions agree with TRBD1. CDR1 and CDR2 from the germline V gene are KGHSH and LQKENI. The CDR3 has 20 amino acids. V was pared by 6 bases and J by 0 bases, with 17 bases of the junction left unmatched. In DNA form, the CDR3 reads TGTGCCAGCTCTCCCCCGGGACAGGGTACAGGCGGTGCAACTAATGAAAAACTGTTTTTT. Its protein product is CASSPPGQGTGGATNEKLFF. The full variable domain, in which reference TRBV18 and TRBJ1-4 provide the parts outside the CDR3, is NAGVMQNPRHLVRRRGQEARLRCSPMKGHSHVYWYRQLPEEGLKFMVYLQKENIIDESGMPKERFSAEFPKEGPSILRIQQVVRGDSAAYFCASSPPGQGTGGATNEKLFFGSGTQLSVL.